Described below is a single T cell receptor (beta chain) sequence and its context. Its antigen is as yet unknown. These data are taken from a study of early stage breast cancer tumors. The repertoire was sequenced with immunoSEQ multiplex PCR; TCRdb's copy has only in-frame clones and lacks some. This sample yields around 6,500 clones, of which approximately 66% are seen a single time; 13% belongs to the top ten. V lost 11 bases and J lost 2; bases outside the gene matches: 10. Germline V gene data show CDR1 as ENHRY and CDR2 as SYGVKD. This CDR3 is built from 15 residues. This normal breast sample came from a site about 2-4.5 cm away from the tumor. Study findings and constraints: Tumor and normal breast were distinguished via blood comparison in about 90% of the 16 patients.

The sequenced material came from normal breast tissue next to the tumor. The V gene is TRBV10-3, the J gene TRBJ2-3, with 10 bases that match TRBD2. The TCR sequence derives from a person in their fifties with breast cancer. CDR3 sequence: CASGGAGGDTDTQYF. The CDR3 DNA follows: TGTGCCTCCGGAGGAGCGGGAGGGGACACAGATACGCAGTATTTT.